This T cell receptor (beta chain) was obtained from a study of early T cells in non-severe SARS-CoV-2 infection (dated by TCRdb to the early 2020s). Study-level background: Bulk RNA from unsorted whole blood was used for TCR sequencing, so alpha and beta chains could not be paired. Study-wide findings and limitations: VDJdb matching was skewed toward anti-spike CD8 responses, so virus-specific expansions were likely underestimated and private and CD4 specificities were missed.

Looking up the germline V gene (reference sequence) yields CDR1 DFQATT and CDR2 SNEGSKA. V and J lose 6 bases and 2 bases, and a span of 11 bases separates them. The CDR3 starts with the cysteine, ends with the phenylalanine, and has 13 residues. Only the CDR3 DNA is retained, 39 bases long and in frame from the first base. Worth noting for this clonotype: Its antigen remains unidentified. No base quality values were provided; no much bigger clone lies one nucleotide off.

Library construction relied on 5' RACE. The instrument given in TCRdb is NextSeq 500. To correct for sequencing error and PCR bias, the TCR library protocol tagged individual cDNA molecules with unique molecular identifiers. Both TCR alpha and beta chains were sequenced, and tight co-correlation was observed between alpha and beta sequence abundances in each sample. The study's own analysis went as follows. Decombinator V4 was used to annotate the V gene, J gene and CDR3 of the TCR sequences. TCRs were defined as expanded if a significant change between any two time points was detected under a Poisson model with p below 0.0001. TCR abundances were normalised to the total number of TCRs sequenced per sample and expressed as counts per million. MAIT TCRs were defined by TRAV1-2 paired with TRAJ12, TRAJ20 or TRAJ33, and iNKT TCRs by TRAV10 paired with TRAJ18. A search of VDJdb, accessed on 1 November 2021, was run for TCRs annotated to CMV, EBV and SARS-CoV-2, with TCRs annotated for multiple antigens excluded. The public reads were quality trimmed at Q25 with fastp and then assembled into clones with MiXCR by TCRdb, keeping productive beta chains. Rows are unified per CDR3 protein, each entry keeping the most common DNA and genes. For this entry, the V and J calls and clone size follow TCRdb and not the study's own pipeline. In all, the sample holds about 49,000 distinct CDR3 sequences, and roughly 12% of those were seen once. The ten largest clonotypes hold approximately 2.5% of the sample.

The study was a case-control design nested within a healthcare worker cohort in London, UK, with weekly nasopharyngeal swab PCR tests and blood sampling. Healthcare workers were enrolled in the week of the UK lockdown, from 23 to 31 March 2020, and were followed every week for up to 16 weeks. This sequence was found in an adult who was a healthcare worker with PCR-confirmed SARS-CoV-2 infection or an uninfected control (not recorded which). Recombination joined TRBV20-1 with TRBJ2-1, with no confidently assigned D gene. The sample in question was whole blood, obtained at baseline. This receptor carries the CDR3 CSAPVGTYNEQFF. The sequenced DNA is TGCAGTGCCCCCGTCGGTACCTACAATGAGCAGTTCTTC.